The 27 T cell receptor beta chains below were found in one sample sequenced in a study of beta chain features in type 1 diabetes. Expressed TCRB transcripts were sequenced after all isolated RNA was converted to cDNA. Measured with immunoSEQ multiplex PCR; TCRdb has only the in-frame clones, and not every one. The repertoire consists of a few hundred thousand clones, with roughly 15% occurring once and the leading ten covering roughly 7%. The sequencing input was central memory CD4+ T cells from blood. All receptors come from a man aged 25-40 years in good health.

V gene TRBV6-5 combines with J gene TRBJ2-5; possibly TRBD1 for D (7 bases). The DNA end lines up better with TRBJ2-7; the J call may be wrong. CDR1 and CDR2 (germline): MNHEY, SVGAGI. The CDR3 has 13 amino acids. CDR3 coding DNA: TGTGCCAGCAGTGGAGGGACAGTCCACGAGCAGTACTTC. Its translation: CASSGGTVHEQYF.

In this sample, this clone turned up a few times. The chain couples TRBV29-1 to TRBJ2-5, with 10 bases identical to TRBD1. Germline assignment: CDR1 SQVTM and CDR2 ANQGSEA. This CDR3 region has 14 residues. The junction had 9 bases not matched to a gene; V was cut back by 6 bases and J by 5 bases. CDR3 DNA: TGCAGCGTGGACCCGGGACAGGGGAAGGAGACCCAGTACTTC. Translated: CSVDPGQGKETQYF.

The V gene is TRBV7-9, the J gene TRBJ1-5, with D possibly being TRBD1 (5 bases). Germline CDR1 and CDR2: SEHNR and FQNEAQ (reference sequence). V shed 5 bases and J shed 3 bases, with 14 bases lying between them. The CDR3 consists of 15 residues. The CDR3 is CASSTGGGVNQPQHF. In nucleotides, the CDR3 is TGTGCCAGCAGCACCGGTGGAGGGGTCAATCAGCCCCAGCATTTT.

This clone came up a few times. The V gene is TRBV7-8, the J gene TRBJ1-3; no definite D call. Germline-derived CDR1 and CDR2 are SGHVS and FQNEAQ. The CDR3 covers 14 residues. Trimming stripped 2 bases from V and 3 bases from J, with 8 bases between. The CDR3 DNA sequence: TGTGCCAGCAGCTTACAGGCTCATGGAAACACCATATATTTT. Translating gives CASSLQAHGNTIYF.

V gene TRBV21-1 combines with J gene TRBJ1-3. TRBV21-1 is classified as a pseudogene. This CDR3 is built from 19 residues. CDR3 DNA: TGTGCCAGACTGGGATTCCGGGAAACCTTCCGAAGCTCTGGAAACACCATATATTTT. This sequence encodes CARLGFRETFRSSGNTIYF.

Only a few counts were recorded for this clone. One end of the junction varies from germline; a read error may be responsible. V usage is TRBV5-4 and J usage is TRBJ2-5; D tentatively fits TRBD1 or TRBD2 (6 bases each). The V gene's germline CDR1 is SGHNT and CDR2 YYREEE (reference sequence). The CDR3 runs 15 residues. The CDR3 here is CASSLPQGGQKTQYF. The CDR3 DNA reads TGTGCCAGCAGCTTGCCACAGGGAGGCCAAAAGACCCAGTACTTC.

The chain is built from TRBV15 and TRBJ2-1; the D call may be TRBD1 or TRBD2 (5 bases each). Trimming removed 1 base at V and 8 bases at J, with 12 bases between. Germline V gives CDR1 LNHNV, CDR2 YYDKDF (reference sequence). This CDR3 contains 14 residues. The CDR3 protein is CATSRVSGPHEQFF. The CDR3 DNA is TGTGCCACCAGCAGAGTGTCGGGGCCCCATGAGCAGTTCTTC.

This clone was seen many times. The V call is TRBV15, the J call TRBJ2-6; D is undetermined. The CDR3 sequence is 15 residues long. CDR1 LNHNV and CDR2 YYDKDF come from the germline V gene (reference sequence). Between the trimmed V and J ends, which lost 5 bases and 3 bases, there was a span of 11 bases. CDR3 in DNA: TGTGCCACCAGCGGCCAGGCATTTGGGGCCAACGTCCTGACTTTC. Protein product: CATSGQAFGANVLTF.

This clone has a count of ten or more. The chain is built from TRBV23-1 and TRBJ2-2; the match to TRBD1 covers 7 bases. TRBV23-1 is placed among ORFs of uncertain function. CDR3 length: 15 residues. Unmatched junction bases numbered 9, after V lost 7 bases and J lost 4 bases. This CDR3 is CASTPQGSCTGELFF. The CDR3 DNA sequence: TGCGCCAGCACCCCACAGGGGTCGTGCACCGGGGAGCTGTTTTTT.

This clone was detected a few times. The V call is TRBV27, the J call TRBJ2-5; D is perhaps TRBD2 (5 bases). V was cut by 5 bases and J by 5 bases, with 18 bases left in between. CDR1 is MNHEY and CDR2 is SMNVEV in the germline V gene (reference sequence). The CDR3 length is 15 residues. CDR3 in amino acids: CASSPGLSPGETQYF. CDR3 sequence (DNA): TGTGCCAGCAGTCCTGGACTCTCCCCGGGGGAGACCCAGTACTTC.

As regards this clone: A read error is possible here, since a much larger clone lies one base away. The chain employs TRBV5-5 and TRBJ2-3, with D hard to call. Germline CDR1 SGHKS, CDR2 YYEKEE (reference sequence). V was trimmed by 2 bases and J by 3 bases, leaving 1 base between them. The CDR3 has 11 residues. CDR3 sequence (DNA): TGTGCCAGCAGCTTTACAGATACGCAGTATTTT. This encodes CASSFTDTQYF.

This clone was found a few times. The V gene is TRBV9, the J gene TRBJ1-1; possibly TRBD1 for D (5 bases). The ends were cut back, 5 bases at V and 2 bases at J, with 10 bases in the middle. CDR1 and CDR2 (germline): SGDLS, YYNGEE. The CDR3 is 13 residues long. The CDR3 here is CASSPQGNTEAFF. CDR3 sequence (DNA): TGTGCCAGCAGTCCGCAGGGAAACACTGAAGCTTTCTTT.

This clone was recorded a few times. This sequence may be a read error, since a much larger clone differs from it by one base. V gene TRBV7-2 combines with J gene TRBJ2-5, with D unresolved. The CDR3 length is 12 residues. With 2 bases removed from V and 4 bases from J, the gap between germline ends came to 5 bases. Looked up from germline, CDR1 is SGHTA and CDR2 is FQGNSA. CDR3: CASSLLGETQYF. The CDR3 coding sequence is TGTGCCAGCAGCTTATTGGGAGAGACCCAGTACTTC. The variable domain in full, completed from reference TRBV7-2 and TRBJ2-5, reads GAGVSQSPSNKVTEKGKDVELRCDPISGHTALYWYRQSLGQGLEFLIYFQGNSAPDKSGLPSDRFSAERTGGSVSTLTIQRTQQEDSAVYLCASSLLGETQYFGPGTRLLVL.

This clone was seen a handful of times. The CDR3 nucleotides are TGTGCCAGCTCACCACGGTCAGGCACAGATACGCAGTATTTT. It is translated as CASSPRSGTDTQYF. V and J are TRBV18 and TRBJ2-3, with unresolved D. Germline V gene data show CDR1 as KGHSH and CDR2 as LQKENI. Trimming took 1 base from V and 1 from J, leaving 6 bases between them. The CDR3 totals 14 residues.

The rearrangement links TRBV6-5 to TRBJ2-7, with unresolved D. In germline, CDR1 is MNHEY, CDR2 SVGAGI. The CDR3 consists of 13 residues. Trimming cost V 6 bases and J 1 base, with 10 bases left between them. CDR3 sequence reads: CASSLYPSYEQYV. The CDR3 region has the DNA TGTGCCAGCAGCCTCTACCCATCCTACGAGCAGTACGTC.

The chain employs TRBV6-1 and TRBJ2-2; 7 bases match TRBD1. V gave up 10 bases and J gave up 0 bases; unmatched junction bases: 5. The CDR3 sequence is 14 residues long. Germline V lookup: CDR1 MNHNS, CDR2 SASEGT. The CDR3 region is CATLQGTNTGELFF. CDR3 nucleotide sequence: TGTGCCACCCTACAGGGGACGAACACCGGGGAGCTGTTTTTT.

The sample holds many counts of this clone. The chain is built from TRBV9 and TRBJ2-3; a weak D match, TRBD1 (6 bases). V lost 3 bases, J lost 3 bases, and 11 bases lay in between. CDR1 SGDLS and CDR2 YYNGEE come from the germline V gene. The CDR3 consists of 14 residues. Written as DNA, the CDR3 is TGTGCCAGCAGCGATAGGGGGTGGACAGATACGCAGTATTTT. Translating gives CASSDRGWTDTQYF.

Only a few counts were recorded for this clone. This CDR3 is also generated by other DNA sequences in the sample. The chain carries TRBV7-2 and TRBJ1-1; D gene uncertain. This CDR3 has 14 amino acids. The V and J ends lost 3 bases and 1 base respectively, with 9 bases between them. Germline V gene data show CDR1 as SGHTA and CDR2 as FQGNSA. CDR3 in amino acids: CASSLETGNTEAFF. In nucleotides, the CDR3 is TGTGCCAGCAGCTTGGAAACGGGGAACACTGAAGCTTTCTTT.

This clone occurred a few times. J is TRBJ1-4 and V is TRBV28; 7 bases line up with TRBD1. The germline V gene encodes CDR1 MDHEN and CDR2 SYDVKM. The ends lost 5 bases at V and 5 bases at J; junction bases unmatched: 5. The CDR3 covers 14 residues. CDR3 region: CASSLGTVNEKLFF. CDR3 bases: TGTGCCAGCAGTCTCGGGACAGTAAATGAAAAACTGTTTTTT.

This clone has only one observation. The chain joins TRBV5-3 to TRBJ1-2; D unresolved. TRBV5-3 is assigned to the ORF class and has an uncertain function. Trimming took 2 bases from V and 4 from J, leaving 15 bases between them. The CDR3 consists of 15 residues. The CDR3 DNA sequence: TGTGCCAGAAGCTTCGTCCCAAAACCTAGCTATGGCTACACCTTC. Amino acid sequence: CARSFVPKPSYGYTF.

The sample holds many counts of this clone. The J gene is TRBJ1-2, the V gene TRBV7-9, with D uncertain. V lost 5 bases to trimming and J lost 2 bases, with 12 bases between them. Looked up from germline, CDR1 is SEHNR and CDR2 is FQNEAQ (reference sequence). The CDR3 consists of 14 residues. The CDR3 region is CASSPGGSNYGYTF. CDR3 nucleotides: TGTGCCAGCAGCCCAGGAGGGTCGAACTATGGCTACACCTTC.

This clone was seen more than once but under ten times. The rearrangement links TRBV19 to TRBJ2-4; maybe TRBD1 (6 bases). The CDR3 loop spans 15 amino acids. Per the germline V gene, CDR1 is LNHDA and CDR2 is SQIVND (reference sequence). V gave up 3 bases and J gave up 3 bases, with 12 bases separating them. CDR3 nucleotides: TGTGCCAGTAGTATCCGGACAGCCGGCAAAAACATTCAGTACTTC. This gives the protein CASSIRTAGKNIQYF.

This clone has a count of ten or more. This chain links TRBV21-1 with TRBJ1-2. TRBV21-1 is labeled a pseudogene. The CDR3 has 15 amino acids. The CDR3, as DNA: TGTGCCAGCAGCAAAAATTTGTGGCGGTTATATGGCTACACCTTC. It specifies CASSKNLWRLYGYTF.

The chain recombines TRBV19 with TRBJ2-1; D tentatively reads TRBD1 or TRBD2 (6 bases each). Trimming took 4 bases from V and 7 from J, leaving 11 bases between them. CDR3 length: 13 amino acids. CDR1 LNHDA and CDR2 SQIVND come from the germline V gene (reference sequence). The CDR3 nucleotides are TGTGCCAGTAGTACGACTAGGGGGAATGAGCAGTTCTTC. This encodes CASSTTRGNEQFF.

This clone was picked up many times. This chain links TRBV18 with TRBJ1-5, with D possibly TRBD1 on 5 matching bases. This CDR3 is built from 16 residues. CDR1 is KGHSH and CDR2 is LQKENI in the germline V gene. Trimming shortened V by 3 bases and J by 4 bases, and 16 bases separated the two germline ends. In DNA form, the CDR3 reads TGTGCCAGCTCACCCCGGGGACTAGCGGGAAATCAGCCCCAGCATTTT. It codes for CASSPRGLAGNQPQHF.

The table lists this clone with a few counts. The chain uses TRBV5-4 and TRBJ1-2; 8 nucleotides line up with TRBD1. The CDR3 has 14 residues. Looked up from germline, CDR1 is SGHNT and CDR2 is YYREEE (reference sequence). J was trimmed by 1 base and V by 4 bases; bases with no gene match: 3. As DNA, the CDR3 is TGTGCCAGCAGCCTGGACAGGGTTAACTATGGCTACACCTTC. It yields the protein CASSLDRVNYGYTF.

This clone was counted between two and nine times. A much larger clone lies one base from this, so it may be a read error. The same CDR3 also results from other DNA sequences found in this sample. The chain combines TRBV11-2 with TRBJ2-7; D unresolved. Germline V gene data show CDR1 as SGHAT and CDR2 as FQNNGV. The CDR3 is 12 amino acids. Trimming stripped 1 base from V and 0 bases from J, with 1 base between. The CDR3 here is CASSLASYEQYF. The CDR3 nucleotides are TGTGCCAGCAGCTTAGCCTCCTACGAGCAGTACTTC.